This note documents a single TCR beta chain sequence. The antigen is not known. People who had autoimmune disease history or systemic immunosuppression were excluded. Germline loops: CDR1 SGHTS, CDR2 YDEGEE. The V end was cut by 0 bases, the J end by 3 bases, with 18 bases between. This CDR3 comprises 17 residues. The data were taken from a study of OX40 agonist ivuxolimab in advanced cancers. Whole-study results and caveats: Patients who responded partially at 0.1-3.0 mg/kg showed clonal expansion ranking among the lowest.

Measured with immunoSEQ multiplex PCR; TCRdb has only the in-frame clones, and not every one. The table has tens of thousands of clones, roughly 90% seen once. The specimen comprised CD4+ or CD8+ T cells sorted from blood, sampled in a trial of the OX40 agonist ivuxolimab. The chain links TRBV5-8 to TRBJ1-2, with D uncertain. This TCR derives from an adult with an advanced solid tumor such as melanoma, head and neck, liver or kidney cancer. The CDR3 DNA reads as TGTGCCAGCAGCTTGGCCTATTCGACTCCATCGGACTATGGCTACACCTTC. Translation gives CASSLAYSTPSDYGYTF.